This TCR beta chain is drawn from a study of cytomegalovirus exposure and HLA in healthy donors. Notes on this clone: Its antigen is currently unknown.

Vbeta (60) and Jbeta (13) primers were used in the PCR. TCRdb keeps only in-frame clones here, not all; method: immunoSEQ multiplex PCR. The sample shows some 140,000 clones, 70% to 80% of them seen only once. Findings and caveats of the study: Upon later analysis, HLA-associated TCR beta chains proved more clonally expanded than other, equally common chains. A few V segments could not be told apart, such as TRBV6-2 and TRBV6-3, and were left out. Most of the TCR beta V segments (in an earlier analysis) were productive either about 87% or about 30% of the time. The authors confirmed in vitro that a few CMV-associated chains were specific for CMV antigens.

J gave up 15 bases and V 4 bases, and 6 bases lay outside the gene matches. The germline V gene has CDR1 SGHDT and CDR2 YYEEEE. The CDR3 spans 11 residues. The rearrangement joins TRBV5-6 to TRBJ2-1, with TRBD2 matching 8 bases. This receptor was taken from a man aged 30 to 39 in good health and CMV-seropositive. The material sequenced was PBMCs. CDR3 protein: CASSEGTRLFF. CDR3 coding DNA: TGTGCCAGCAGCGAAGGGACTAGATTGTTCTTC.